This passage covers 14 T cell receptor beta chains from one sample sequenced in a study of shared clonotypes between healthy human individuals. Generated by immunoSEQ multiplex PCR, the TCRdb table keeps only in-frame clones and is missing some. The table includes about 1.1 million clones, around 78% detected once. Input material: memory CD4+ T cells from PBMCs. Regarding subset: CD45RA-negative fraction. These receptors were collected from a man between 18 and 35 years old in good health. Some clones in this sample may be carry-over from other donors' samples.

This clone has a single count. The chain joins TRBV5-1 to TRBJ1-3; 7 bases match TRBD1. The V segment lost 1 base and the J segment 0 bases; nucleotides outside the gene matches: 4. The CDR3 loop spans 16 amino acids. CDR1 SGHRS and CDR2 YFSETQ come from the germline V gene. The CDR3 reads CASSLFGTDSGNTIYF. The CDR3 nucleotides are TGCGCCAGCAGCTTGTTCGGGACAGACTCTGGAAACACCATATATTTT.

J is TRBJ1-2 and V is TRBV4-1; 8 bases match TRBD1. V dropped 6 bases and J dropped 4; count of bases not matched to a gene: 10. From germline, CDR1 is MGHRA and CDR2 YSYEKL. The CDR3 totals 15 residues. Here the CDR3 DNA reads TGCGCCAGCAGACCCCCTCAGGGGGCCGGCTATGGCTACACCTTC. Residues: CASRPPQGAGYGYTF.

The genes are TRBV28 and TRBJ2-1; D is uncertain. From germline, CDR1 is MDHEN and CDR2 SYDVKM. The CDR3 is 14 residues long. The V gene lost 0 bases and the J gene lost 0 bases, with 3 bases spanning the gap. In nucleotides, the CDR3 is TGTGCCAGCAGTTTATGGGCCTCCTACAATGAGCAGTTCTTC. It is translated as CASSLWASYNEQFF.

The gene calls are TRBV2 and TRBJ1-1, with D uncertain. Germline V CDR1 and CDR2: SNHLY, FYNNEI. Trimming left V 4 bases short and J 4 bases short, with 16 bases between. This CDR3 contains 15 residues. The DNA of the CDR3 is TGTGCCAGCAGTGTCGGCTTAGGCAGTGCCACTGAAGCTTTCTTT. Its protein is CASSVGLGSATEAFF.

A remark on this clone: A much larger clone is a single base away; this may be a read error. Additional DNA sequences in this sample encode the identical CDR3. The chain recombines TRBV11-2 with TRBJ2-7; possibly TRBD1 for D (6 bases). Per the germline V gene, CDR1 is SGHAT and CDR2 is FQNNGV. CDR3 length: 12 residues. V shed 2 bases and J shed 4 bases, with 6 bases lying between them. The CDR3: CASSLQGYEQYF. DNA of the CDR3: TGTGCCAGCAGCTTACAGGGGTACGAGCAGTACTTC.

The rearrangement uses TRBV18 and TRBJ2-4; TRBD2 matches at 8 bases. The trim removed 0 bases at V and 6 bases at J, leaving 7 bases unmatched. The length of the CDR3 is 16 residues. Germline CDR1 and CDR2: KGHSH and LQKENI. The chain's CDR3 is CASSPPRTSLGNIQYF. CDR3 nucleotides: TGTGCCAGCTCACCACCTAGGACTAGCCTCGGAAACATTCAGTACTTC.

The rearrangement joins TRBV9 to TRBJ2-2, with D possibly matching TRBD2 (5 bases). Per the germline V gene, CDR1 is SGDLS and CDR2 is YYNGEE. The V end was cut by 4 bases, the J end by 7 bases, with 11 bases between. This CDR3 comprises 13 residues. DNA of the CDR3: TGTGCCAGCAGCAGTCTCCGGGGCGGGGAGCTGTTTTTT. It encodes CASSSLRGGELFF.

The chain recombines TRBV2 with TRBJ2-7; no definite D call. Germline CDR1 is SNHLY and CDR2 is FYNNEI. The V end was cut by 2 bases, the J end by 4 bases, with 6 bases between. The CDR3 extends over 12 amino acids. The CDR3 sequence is CASSEFGYEQYF. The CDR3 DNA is TGTGCCAGCAGTGAATTTGGGTACGAGCAGTACTTC. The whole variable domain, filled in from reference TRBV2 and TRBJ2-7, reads EPEVTQTPSHQVTQMGQEVILRCVPISNHLYFYWYRQILGQKVEFLVSFYNNEISEKSEIFDDQFSVERPDGSNFTLKIRSTKLEDSAMYFCASSEFGYEQYFGPGTRLTVT.

CDR3: CASSESSRINEKLFF. The CDR3 DNA is TGCGCCAGCAGTGAGTCGTCACGGATTAATGAAAAACTGTTTTTT. The rearrangement links TRBV10-2 to TRBJ1-4; the D is unclear. V lost 0 bases, J lost 4 bases, and 9 bases lay in between. Germline V gene sequence: CDR1 WSHSY, CDR2 SAAADI. CDR3 length: 15 residues.

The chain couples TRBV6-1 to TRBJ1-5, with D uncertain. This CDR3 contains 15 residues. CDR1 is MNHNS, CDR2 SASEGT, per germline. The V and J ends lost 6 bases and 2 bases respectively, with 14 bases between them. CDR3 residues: CASRQLHEGNQPQHF. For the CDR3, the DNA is TGTGCCAGCAGACAGCTTCACGAGGGCAATCAGCCCCAGCATTTT.

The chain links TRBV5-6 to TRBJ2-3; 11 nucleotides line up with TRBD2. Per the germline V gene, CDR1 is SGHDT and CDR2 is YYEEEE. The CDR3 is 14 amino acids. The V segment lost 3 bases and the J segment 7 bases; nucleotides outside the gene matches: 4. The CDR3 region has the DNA TGTGCCAGCAGCTCACTAGCGGGAGAACATACGCAGTATTTT. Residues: CASSSLAGEHTQYF.

CDR3 protein: CSVQSAGASGYTF. CDR3 DNA: TGCAGCGTTCAAAGTGCCGGGGCGAGCGGCTACACCTTC. The chain combines TRBV29-1 with TRBJ1-2; tentative D call: TRBD1 (5 bases). The CDR3 is made up of 13 amino acids. The germline V and J ends were trimmed by 5 bases and 8 bases, with 18 bases remaining between them. The germline V gene encodes CDR1 SQVTM and CDR2 ANQGSEA.

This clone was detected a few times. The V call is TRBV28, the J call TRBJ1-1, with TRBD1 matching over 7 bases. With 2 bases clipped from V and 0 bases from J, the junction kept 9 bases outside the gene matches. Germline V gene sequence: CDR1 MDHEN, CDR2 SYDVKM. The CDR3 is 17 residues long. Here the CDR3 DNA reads TGTGCCAGCAGTTTAGCCGGGACAGCTACCATGAACACTGAAGCTTTCTTT. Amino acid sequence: CASSLAGTATMNTEAFF.

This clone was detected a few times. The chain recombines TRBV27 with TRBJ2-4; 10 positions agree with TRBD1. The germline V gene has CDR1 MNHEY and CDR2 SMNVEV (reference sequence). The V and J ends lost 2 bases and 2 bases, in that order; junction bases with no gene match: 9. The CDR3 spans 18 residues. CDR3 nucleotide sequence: TGTGCCAGCAGTTTACCCCGGGACAGGGGATGGTCCAAAAACATTCAGTACTTC. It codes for CASSLPRDRGWSKNIQYF.